One and the same sample provided the 21 T cell receptor beta chains below, sequenced in a study of T cells after yellow fever vaccination. TCRdb independently ran MiXCR on the 5' RACE reads; one entry per CDR3 protein. The sample contains around 120,000 distinct CDR3 sequences, about 16% of which appear only once. The sample was CD8+ T cells sorted from PBMCs, taken 5 days after the yellow fever booster vaccination. These receptors were collected from a man between 18 and 35 years old who received the YFV17D yellow fever vaccine.

This clonotype showed up just a few times. The chain couples TRBV5-1 to TRBJ2-7; the match to TRBD1 covers 7 bases. With 4 bases clipped from V and 0 bases from J, the junction kept 7 bases outside the gene matches. The CDR3 runs 15 residues. Germline values: CDR1 SGHRS, CDR2 YFSETQ. The CDR3 protein is CASSPDRSISYEQYF. CDR3 nucleotide sequence: TGCGCCAGCAGCCCGGACAGGTCGATCTCCTACGAGCAGTACTTC.

This clonotype was found a few times. The rearrangement uses TRBV7-2 and TRBJ2-5, with D possibly being TRBD2 (6 bases). The V end lost 3 bases, the J end lost 4 bases, and 15 bases lay between the germline ends. CDR1 and CDR2 from the germline V gene are SGHTA and FQGNSA. There are 15 residues in the CDR3. The CDR3 DNA is TGTGCCAGCAGCTTGCACGGGGGAGTGGGAGAGACCCAGTACTTC. Its translation: CASSLHGGVGETQYF.

This clonotype has more than one count but fewer than ten. The J gene is TRBJ2-1, the V gene TRBV6-5; TRBD2 agrees at 7 bases. V gave up 2 bases and J gave up 8 bases; unmatched junction bases: 9. The CDR3 is made up of 15 amino acids. The germline V gene encodes CDR1 MNHEY and CDR2 SVGAGI. The CDR3 is CASSYPGGPSHEQFF. The CDR3 nucleotides are TGTGCCAGCAGTTACCCGGGGGGACCCTCGCATGAGCAGTTCTTC.

In its sample, this clonotype was seen a few times. The chain carries TRBV4-3 and TRBJ2-1; weak D call: TRBD2 (6 bases). The CDR3 totals 15 residues. Trimming cost V 4 bases and J 8 bases, with 18 bases left between them. Per germline, CDR1 LGHNA and CDR2 YSLEER. In DNA form, the CDR3 reads TGCGCCAGCAGCCTTCTCACCCAGGGAGGCGATGAGCAGTTCTTC. It is translated as CASSLLTQGGDEQFF.

This clonotype came up a few times. This chain joins TRBV5-1 and TRBJ2-6; D call uncertain. CDR1 is SGHRS, CDR2 YFSETQ, per germline. Between the trimmed V and J ends, which lost 9 bases and 3 bases, there was a span of 10 bases. CDR3 length equals 13 residues. CDR3 amino acids: CATRRYGANVLTF. CDR3 coding DNA: TGCGCCACCCGACGATATGGGGCCAACGTCCTGACTTTC.

This clonotype was detected only a few times. The chain is built from TRBV7-2 and TRBJ1-1; 10 bases are shared with TRBD1. Germline CDR1 reads SGHTA; CDR2 reads FQGNSA. With 2 bases clipped from V and 8 bases from J, the junction kept 20 bases outside the gene matches. The CDR3 contains 19 residues. The CDR3 coding sequence is TGTGCCAGCAGCTTAATAGTAGCTTGGGACAGGGGACTTATCGACGAAGCTTTCTTT. As protein: CASSLIVAWDRGLIDEAFF.

The chain couples TRBV6-2 or TRBV6-3 to TRBJ1-5; D is unclear. In germline, CDR1 is MNHEY, CDR2 SVGEGT. The germline V and J ends were trimmed by 0 bases and 5 bases, with 8 bases remaining between them. This CDR3 is built from 14 residues. The DNA for the CDR3 is TGTGCCAGCAGTTACTCGGACTCGGATCAGCCCCAGCATTTT. It is translated as CASSYSDSDQPQHF.

This clonotype was seen only a few times. CDR3 sequence (DNA): TGTGCCATAGGCGGGTTCTATAGCAATCAGCCCCAGCATTTT. This codes for CAIGGFYSNQPQHF. The chain couples TRBV19 to TRBJ1-5; D is unresolved. The germline V and J ends were trimmed by 10 bases and 0 bases, with 13 bases remaining between them. Per the germline V gene, CDR1 is LNHDA and CDR2 is SQIVND (reference sequence). The CDR3 consists of 14 residues.

This clonotype has a handful of counts. The chain uses TRBV29-1 and TRBJ2-7; no definite D call. Trimming took off 4 bases at V and 0 bases at J, with 13 bases between the two ends. CDR1 and CDR2 (germline): SQVTM, ANQGSEA. This CDR3 is built from 14 residues. The CDR3 loop reads CSVVGAESSYEQYF. CDR3 nucleotide sequence: TGCAGCGTTGTGGGCGCAGAAAGCTCCTACGAGCAGTACTTC.

This clonotype was seen only a few times. The chain couples TRBV4-1 to TRBJ2-7; 9 positions agree with TRBD1. Trimming cost V 5 bases and J 5 bases; bases outside gene matches: 10. The CDR3 covers 15 residues. The germline V gene encodes CDR1 MGHRA and CDR2 YSYEKL. CDR3 DNA: TGCGCCAGCAGCGAGCTACAGGGGGCCTTCCACGAGCAGTACTTC. Protein product: CASSELQGAFHEQYF.

V usage is TRBV27 and J usage is TRBJ1-2, with 9 positions matching TRBD1. J lost 8 bases, V lost 5 bases, and 6 bases had no gene match. The germline CDR1 and CDR2 sequences are MNHEY and SMNVEV (reference sequence). The CDR3 sequence is 13 residues long. This CDR3 reads CASSPQGAQGYTF. The CDR3 DNA sequence: TGTGCCAGCAGTCCACAGGGGGCCCAAGGCTACACCTTC.

The chain carries TRBV11-2 and TRBJ2-3; 8 nucleotides match TRBD2. J was trimmed by 2 bases and V by 2 bases; bases with no gene match: 15. Germline-derived CDR1 and CDR2 are SGHAT and FQNNGV. The CDR3 is made up of 19 amino acids. The CDR3 DNA sequence: TGTGCCAGCAGCTTAAGCCCCTGGCCAGCGGGGGACCACACAGATACGCAGTATTTT. Its protein is CASSLSPWPAGDHTDTQYF.

This chain links TRBV4-1 with TRBJ2-2, with D uncertain. V shed 0 bases and J shed 1 base, with 9 bases lying between them. Germline CDR1 and CDR2: MGHRA and YSYEKL. The length of the CDR3 is 16 residues. The DNA for the CDR3 is TGCGCCAGCAGCCAAGAGGGCACAGTGAACACCGGGGAGCTGTTTTTT. Its protein product is CASSQEGTVNTGELFF.

This clonotype turned up a few times. The chain carries TRBV12-3 or TRBV12-4 and TRBJ1-3, with D possibly being TRBD1 (6 bases). This CDR3 comprises 15 residues. Trimming left V 6 bases short and J 0 bases short, with 12 bases between. The CDR3 DNA is TGTGCCAGCAGACTAGGGGGGAACTCTGGAAACACCATATATTTT. Its translation is CASRLGGNSGNTIYF.

This clonotype has a handful of counts. The chain has TRBV29-1 and TRBJ2-2, with 8 bases that match TRBD2. The CDR3 sequence is 12 residues long. Germline V gives CDR1 SQVTM, CDR2 ANQGSEA. With 7 bases clipped from V and 6 bases from J, the junction kept 4 bases outside the gene matches. In nucleotides, the CDR3 is TGCAGCGCCCAGCGGGGGTCCGGGGAGCTGTTTTTT. Translated: CSAQRGSGELFF.

This clonotype showed up just a few times. The rearrangement uses TRBV20-1 and TRBJ2-7; 9 nucleotides match TRBD2. Unmatched junction bases numbered 2, after V lost 1 base and J lost 1 base. Germline assignment: CDR1 DFQATT and CDR2 SNEGSKA (reference sequence). CDR3 length: 14 amino acids. The CDR3 sequence: CSARGLAVSYEQYF. The CDR3 DNA is TGCAGTGCTAGAGGACTAGCGGTTTCCTACGAGCAGTACTTC.

V usage is TRBV12-3 or TRBV12-4 and J usage is TRBJ1-3; D unresolved. This CDR3 region has 17 residues. V gave up 7 bases and J gave up 2 bases, with 21 bases separating them. CDR3 in amino acids: CASTYGQVAYPGNTIYF. CDR3 nucleotides: TGTGCCAGCACCTACGGTCAGGTGGCGTATCCTGGAAACACCATATATTTT.

The chain has TRBV4-2 and TRBJ1-2; 9 bases align to TRBD1. Per germline, CDR1 LGHNA and CDR2 YNFKEQ. The CDR3 sequence is 14 residues long. V trimming: 5 bases; J trimming: 4 bases; junction bases outside the gene matches: 5. As DNA, the CDR3 is TGTGCCAGCAGCGAAACAGGGGGCGCCTATGGCTACACCTTC. Its protein product is CASSETGGAYGYTF.

V is TRBV11-2 and J is TRBJ2-3; TRBD2 agrees at 7 bases. The CDR3 has 15 residues. The germline CDR1 and CDR2 sequences are SGHAT and FQNNGV. V lost 5 bases to trimming and J lost 4 bases; unmatched junction nucleotides: 9. In DNA, the CDR3 is TGTGCCAGCAGCCCTGGGGCGGGGGTTTCAGATACGCAGTATTTT. As protein: CASSPGAGVSDTQYF.

This clonotype has more than one count but fewer than ten. The rearrangement uses TRBV20-1 and TRBJ2-7; perhaps TRBD2 as D (5 bases). V was clipped by 6 bases and J by 0 bases, with 15 bases between them. The germline gives CDR1 DFQATT, CDR2 SNEGSKA (reference sequence). The CDR3 covers 14 residues. CDR3 DNA: TGCAGTGCAGAAGCGGTATTAAGCTCCTACGAGCAGTACGTC. This translates into CSAEAVLSSYEQYV.

The V call is TRBV4-1, the J call TRBJ2-7; D perhaps matches TRBD1 (6 bases). CDR1 and CDR2 from the germline V gene are MGHRA and YSYEKL. The germline V and J ends were trimmed by 0 bases and 6 bases, with 12 bases remaining between them. This CDR3 has 14 amino acids. CDR3 nucleotide sequence: TGCGCCAGCAGCCAAGAGGCTTCAGGGGTCGAGCAGTACGTC. This encodes CASSQEASGVEQYV.